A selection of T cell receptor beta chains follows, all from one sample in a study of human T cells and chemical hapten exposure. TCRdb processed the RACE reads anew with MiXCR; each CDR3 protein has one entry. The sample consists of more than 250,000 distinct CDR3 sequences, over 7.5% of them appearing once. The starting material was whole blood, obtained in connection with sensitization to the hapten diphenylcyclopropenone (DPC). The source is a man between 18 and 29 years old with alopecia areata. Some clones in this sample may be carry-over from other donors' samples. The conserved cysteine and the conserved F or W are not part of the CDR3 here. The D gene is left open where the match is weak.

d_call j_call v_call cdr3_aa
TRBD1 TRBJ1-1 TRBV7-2 ASSERGRQGRAF
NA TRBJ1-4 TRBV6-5 ASSLQPNEKLF
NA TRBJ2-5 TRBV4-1 ASSWGEKDQETQY
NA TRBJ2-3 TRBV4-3 ASSQVTLDTQY
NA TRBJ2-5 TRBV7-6 ASSWSRGETQY
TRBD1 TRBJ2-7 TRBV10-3 AIRTADRGEQY
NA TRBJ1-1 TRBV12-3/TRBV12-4 ASSFDRMLQNTEAF
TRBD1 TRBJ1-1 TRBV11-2 ASSPFRDREAF
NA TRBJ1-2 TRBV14 ASSQERSAGQGYT
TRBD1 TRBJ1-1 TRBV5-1 ASSSGTVTTEAF
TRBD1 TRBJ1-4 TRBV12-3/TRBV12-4 ASSFWTGGNEKLF
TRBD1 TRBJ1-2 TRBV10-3 AIAGTGSNYGYT
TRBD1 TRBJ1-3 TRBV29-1 SVEGVGGSSGNTIY
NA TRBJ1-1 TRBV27 ASSQVANTEAF
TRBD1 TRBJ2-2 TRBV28 ASSTGATGELF
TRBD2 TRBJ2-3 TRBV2 ASSVRGTRGGTDTQY
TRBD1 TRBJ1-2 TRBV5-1 ASTSGPGTGSGYT
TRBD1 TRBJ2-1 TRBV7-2 ASSSFRGYEQF
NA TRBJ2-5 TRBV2 ASSAPGAPETQY
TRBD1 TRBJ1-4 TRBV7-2 ASSYSGTGWEKLF
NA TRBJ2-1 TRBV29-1 SVHDNNEQF
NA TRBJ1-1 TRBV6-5 ASKEGEERRTEAF
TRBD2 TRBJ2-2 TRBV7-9 ASRSTSGGGELF
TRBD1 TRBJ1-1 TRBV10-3 AIGRGQILNTEAF
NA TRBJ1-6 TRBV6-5 ASSRGQPATTFYNSPLH
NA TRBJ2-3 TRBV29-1 SAEGAGRGTDTQY
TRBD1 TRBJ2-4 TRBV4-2 ASSLRGDRVVGEAKNIQY
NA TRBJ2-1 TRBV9 ASSVADNEQF
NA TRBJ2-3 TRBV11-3 ASSLVPGADTQY
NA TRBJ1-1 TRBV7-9 ASSPTESTEAF
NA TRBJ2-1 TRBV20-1 SAPVTGQPYNEQF
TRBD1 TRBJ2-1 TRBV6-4 ASSEGGGTHNEQF
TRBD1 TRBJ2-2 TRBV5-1 ASSLTGTVTGELF
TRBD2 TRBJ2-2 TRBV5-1 ASRFGRWTSSLTGELF
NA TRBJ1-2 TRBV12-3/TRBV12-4 ASSPSGSAANYGYT
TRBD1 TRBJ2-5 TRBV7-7 ASSHRGHQETQY
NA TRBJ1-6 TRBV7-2 ASSLLPERFNSPLH
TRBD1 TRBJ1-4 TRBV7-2 ASSRPGQRNEKLF
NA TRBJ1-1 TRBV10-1 ASSELRTNTEAF
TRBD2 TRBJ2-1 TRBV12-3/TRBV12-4 ASSPRSSGNNEQF
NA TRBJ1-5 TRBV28 ASSLPRRDQPQH
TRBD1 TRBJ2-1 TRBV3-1 ASSQNTGQGANEQF
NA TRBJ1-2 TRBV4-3 ASSQEKGLDGRYGYT
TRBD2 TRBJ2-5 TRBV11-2 ASSLAFRAGGPETQY
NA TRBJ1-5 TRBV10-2 ASSESLYSNQPQH
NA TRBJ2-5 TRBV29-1 SVHIPGRETQY
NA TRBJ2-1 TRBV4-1 ASSQEGGAYNEQF
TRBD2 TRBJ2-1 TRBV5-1 ASSPTSGGHNEQF
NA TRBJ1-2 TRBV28 ASSPRWEHYGYT
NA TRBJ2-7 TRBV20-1 SARDTWGSSYEQY
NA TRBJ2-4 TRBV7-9 ASSPDGNIQY
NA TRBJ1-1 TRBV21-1 ASSWQGYREGEAF
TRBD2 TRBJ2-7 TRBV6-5 ASSYSSAGDSYEQY
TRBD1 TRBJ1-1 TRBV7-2 ASSLYGTVNTEAF
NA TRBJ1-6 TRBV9 ASSGDGISPLH